Listed below are T cell receptor beta chains from one sample, sequenced in a study of technical replicates of blood from a handful of donors. Here immunoSEQ multiplex PCR was the method, and the copy in TCRdb shows in-frame clones only, minus some. The profile shows over 70,000 clones, 94% of them singletons. The sequencing input was T cells isolated from PBMCs. These TCRs come from a human donor in good health. The conserved cysteine and the conserved F or W are not part of the CDR3 here. A D gene is named only where the DNA matches it firmly.

TRBD2	TRBJ2-6	TRBV18	ASAIAGASGANVLT
-	TRBJ1-4	TRBV28	ASSLFTPGGEKLF
TRBD2	TRBJ2-5	TRBV14	ASSQGWREPKETQY
TRBD1	TRBJ1-2	TRBV7-3	ASSPTGDYGYT
-	TRBJ1-5	TRBV6-1	ASSGEEHQPQH
TRBD1	TRBJ2-7	TRBV18	ASFTGGQGYEQY
-	TRBJ1-5	TRBV28	ASSLNRIQPQH
-	TRBJ1-2	TRBV19	ASSTSGYYGYT
TRBD2	TRBJ2-1	TRBV6-1	ASSVMSAGTSGYNEQF
-	TRBJ2-7	TRBV7-9	ASSLKAGEDEQY
-	TRBJ2-5	TRBV7-2	ASSLNSQETQY
-	TRBJ2-7	TRBV6-1	ASSETQKRTSYEQY
-	TRBJ1-4	TRBV5-6	ASSINPGEEKLF
TRBD1	TRBJ1-1	TRBV4-1	ASSQVAGTGTNTEAF
-	TRBJ2-7	TRBV7-3	ASSFDSLGSYEQY
-	TRBJ2-7	TRBV14	ASSQEGGSSPSYEQY
TRBD2	TRBJ2-1	TRBV5-6	ASSLEGSGRLNEQF
TRBD1	TRBJ2-3	TRBV28	ASRDRGGTDTQY
-	TRBJ2-3	TRBV29-1	SVVETTDTQY
TRBD1	TRBJ1-1	TRBV16	ASSRRQGATEAF
-	TRBJ2-2	TRBV19	ASKETGPNTGELF
TRBD2	TRBJ2-2	TRBV7-9	ASSYMREIGGELF
TRBD1	TRBJ2-7	TRBV14	ASSLGTGRYEQY
-	TRBJ1-2	TRBV7-9	ASSSPLGGRRYGYT
-	TRBJ2-7	TRBV10-1	ASSGLTYEQY
-	TRBJ1-1	TRBV2	ASSGGTEAF